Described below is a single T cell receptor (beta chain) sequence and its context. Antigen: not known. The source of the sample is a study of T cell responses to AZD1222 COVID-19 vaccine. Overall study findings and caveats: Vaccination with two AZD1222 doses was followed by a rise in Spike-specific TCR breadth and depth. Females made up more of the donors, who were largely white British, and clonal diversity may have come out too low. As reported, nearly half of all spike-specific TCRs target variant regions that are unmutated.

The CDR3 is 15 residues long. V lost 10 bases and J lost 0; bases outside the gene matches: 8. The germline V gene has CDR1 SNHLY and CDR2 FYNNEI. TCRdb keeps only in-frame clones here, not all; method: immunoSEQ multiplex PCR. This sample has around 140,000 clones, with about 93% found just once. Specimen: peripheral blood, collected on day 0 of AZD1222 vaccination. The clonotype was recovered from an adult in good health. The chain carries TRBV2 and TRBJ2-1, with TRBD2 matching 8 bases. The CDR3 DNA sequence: TGTGCCACGGGGGGGCTCGCGCACTCCTACAATGAGCAGTTCTTC. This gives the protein CATGGLAHSYNEQFF. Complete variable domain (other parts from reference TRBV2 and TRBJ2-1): EPEVTQTPSHQVTQMGQEVILRCVPISNHLYFYWYRQILGQKVEFLVSFYNNEISEKSEIFDDQFSVERPDGSNFTLKIRSTKLEDSAMYFCATGGLAHSYNEQFFGPGTRLTVL.